This T cell receptor (beta chain) was sequenced during a study of early T cells in non-severe SARS-CoV-2 infection. Turning to the study itself: Alpha and beta chains were unpaired, from unsorted whole-blood bulk RNA.

Each single cDNA molecule received a unique molecular identifier. TCRdb ran MiXCR on the 5' RACE reads and lists one entry per CDR3 protein. The sample holds 20,000 to 30,000 distinct CDR3 sequences; about 4.5% are singletons and the top ten take about 15%. Study observations and caveats: Anti-spike CD8 responses were favored by VDJdb matching, which missed private and CD4 specificities.

To note about this clonotype: Its antigen is as yet unknown.

The length of the CDR3 is 14 residues. The germline V and J ends were trimmed by 5 bases and 0 bases, with 13 bases remaining between them. Germline V lookup: CDR1 DFQATT, CDR2 SNEGSKA (reference sequence). This chain uses TRBV20-1 with TRBJ1-1, with D perhaps TRBD1 (5 bases). This TCR was sampled from an adult who was a healthcare worker with PCR-confirmed SARS-CoV-2 infection or an uninfected control (not recorded which). The sequenced sample was whole blood. This chain's CDR3 is CSAPPQGVNTEAFF. For the CDR3, the DNA is TGCAGTGCTCCCCCCCAGGGAGTGAACACTGAAGCTTTCTTT.